The 4 T cell receptor beta chains below were found in one sample sequenced in a study of blood T cells in healthy people across ages. Primers used in a second PCR of roughly 6 to 11 cycles were a sample-barcoded 5' primer and a J-beta primer mix. TCRdb re-called the 5' RACE reads with MiXCR, one entry per CDR3 protein. The sample carries roughly 2 million distinct CDR3 sequences, 49% recorded once. The specimen sequenced was blood. These receptors all stem from a woman between 40 and 55 years old in good health.

A few counts support this clonotype. The CDR3 region has the DNA TGTGCCTCGGGACAGCTACAAGAGACCCAGTACTTC. Protein product: CASGQLQETQYF. V gene TRBV10-3 combines with J gene TRBJ2-5, with 7 nucleotides matching TRBD1. The germline gives CDR1 ENHRY, CDR2 SYGVKD. V was pared by 11 bases and J by 2 bases, with 5 bases of the junction left unmatched. The CDR3 runs to 12 residues.

This clonotype was counted a single time. V and J are TRBV7-3 and TRBJ2-3; 10 bases fit TRBD2. CDR1 is SGHTA, CDR2 FQGTGA, per germline. V trimming: 4 bases; J trimming: 6 bases; junction bases outside the gene matches: 10. CDR3 length equals 16 residues. The CDR3 is CASSSILAGGVDTQYF. The CDR3 bases are TGTGCCAGCAGCTCCATATTAGCGGGAGGAGTCGATACGCAGTATTTT.

With regard to this clonotype: Its ends do not fully match the called genes, so a read error is possible. The V call is TRBV27, the J call TRBJ2-1, with 11 bases that match TRBD2. The CDR3 contains 16 residues. Germline lookup yields CDR1 MNHEY and CDR2 SMNVEV (reference sequence). Here the CDR3 reads CVSSLLAGGPYNEQFF. Here the CDR3 DNA reads TGTGTCAGCAGTCTCTTAGCGGGGGGGCCCTACAATGAGCAGTTCTTC.

This clonotype showed up just a few times. The CDR3 region is CASSWSTPEGEVANYGYTF. DNA for the CDR3: TGTGCCAGCAGCTGGAGCACTCCCGAGGGGGAGGTGGCCAACTATGGCTACACCTTC. The chain combines TRBV7-3 with TRBJ1-2; possibly TRBD1 for D (6 bases). There are 19 residues in the CDR3. The germline V gene has CDR1 SGHTA and CDR2 FQGTGA. V was cut by 4 bases and J by 2 bases, with 26 bases left in between.